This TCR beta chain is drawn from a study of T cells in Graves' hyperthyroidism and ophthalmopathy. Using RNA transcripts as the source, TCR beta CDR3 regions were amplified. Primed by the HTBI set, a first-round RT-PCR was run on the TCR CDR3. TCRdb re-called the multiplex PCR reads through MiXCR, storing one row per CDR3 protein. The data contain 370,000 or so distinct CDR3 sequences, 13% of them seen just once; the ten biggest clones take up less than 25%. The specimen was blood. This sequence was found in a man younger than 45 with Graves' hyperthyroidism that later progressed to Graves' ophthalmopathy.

DNA of the CDR3: TGCGCCAGCAGCTTGGGCTCTGCGGTTAGCACAGATACGCAGTATTTT. The encoded protein is CASSLGSAVSTDTQYF. The V call is TRBV5-1, the J call TRBJ2-3; D is uncertain. V was cut by 0 bases and J by 0 bases, with 11 bases left in between. Germline CDR1 and CDR2: SGHRS and YFSETQ. The CDR3 extends over 16 amino acids.